Here is one T cell receptor (beta chain) with its context. Antigen unknown. These data come from a study of cytomegalovirus exposure and HLA in healthy donors. The PCR contained 60 Vbeta and 13 Jbeta primers. In the authors' methods: Per a later analysis, the number of unique TCR beta chains was around 79 million, of which roughly 9.9 million were shared. Here immunoSEQ multiplex PCR was the method, and the copy in TCRdb shows in-frame clones only, minus some. D and trimming come from the DNA, and the V and J calls and clone size come from that table. The data hold over 100,000 clones, with around 78% observed a single time. Findings and caveats of the study: Later analysis showed TCR association rates varying by HLA locus, highest for DRB1 and lowest for HLA-C. Presence/absence results assume similar sequencing depth per donor, which may not hold.

The source of this sequence is a woman aged 25 to 39 in good health and CMV-seropositive. The material sequenced was PBMCs.

The CDR3 DNA reads as TGCGCCAGCAGCCGAAATTATGGTTTGGCGGGATCGAATCAGCCCCAGCATTTT. Translating it yields CASSRNYGLAGSNQPQHF. The gene calls are TRBV4-1 and TRBJ1-5; no definite D call. The CDR3 length is 18 residues. The germline V gene has CDR1 MGHRA and CDR2 YSYEKL. Trimming pared 4 bases from V and 4 bases from J, leaving 23 bases between.